These 30 T cell receptor beta chains were all obtained from the same sample, sequenced in a study of regulatory T cells in long-lasting Graves disease. Construction of the TCR beta libraries employed iRepertoire HTBI primers in conjunction with Arm-PCR of CDR3 regions. TCRdb itself ran the multiplex PCR reads through MiXCR, one entry per CDR3 protein. The table has hundreds of thousands of distinct CDR3 sequences, 25% to 35% seen once. Time point meaning: persistent/refractory GD, antithyroid drugs over 5 years with positive TRAb. The TCR library used RNA extracted from PBMCs. The sample consisted of peripheral blood mononuclear cells (PBMCs), taken when the disease was refractory, from a patient treated with antithyroid drugs. The receptors were gathered from a female donor with Graves disease.

This clonotype was counted many times. J is TRBJ1-2 and V is TRBV28, with D unclear. The CDR3 totals 13 residues. CDR1 and CDR2 from the germline V gene are MDHEN and SYDVKM. Between the trimmed V and J ends, which lost 7 bases and 4 bases, there was a span of 13 bases. The DNA of the CDR3 is TGTGCCAGCACCCCGCTTGTGCGCTATGGCTACACCTTC. This translates into CASTPLVRYGYTF.

The rearrangement joins TRBV27 to TRBJ2-2; D is perhaps TRBD1 (6 bases). In germline, CDR1 is MNHEY, CDR2 SMNVEV (reference sequence). Trimming cost V 2 bases and J 6 bases, with 13 bases left between them. The CDR3 is 15 residues long. This CDR3 reads CASSLRGRRAGELFF. In DNA, the CDR3 is TGTGCCAGCAGTTTAAGGGGGAGAAGGGCCGGGGAGCTGTTTTTT.

This sequence joins TRBV28 and TRBJ1-6; no firm D call. Germline V gene sequence: CDR1 MDHEN, CDR2 SYDVKM. Deletions cut 6 bases from V and 5 bases from J, with 11 bases between. This CDR3 contains 14 residues. CDR3 sequence: CASRDSHNNSPLHF. The CDR3 bases are TGTGCCAGCAGGGATTCTCACAATAATTCACCCCTCCACTTT.

This clonotype was counted a few times. The CDR3 loop reads CASSFYGGYTF. DNA of the CDR3: TGTGCCAGCAGTTTTTACGGTGGCTACACCTTC. This chain links TRBV28 with TRBJ1-2; unclear D gene. The ends were cut back, 3 bases at V and 7 bases at J, with 6 bases in the middle. Germline V lookup: CDR1 MDHEN, CDR2 SYDVKM. The CDR3 spans 11 residues.

This chain uses TRBV5-1 with TRBJ1-2, with D unresolved. The CDR3 is 13 amino acids. V lost 4 bases and J lost 4, with 11 bases in between. The germline CDR1 and CDR2 sequences are SGHRS and YFSETQ. CDR3 coding DNA: TGCGCCAGCAGCGGTGGGCCGTTCTATGGCTACACCTTC. Translated, it gives CASSGGPFYGYTF.

In this sample, this clonotype turned up a few times. The chain employs TRBV2 and TRBJ2-4, with D perhaps matching TRBD2 (5 bases). Trimming took 4 bases from V and 8 from J, leaving 9 bases between them. The CDR3 is 12 amino acids. The germline CDR1 and CDR2 sequences are SNHLY and FYNNEI. The CDR3 reads CASSATSDIQYF. The CDR3 DNA follows: TGTGCCAGCAGTGCAACTAGTGACATTCAGTACTTC. The variable domain in full, completed from reference TRBV2 and TRBJ2-4, reads EPEVTQTPSHQVTQMGQEVILRCVPISNHLYFYWYRQILGQKVEFLVSFYNNEISEKSEIFDDQFSVERPDGSNFTLKIRSTKLEDSAMYFCASSATSDIQYFGAGTRLSVL.

This clonotype was recorded many times. The gene calls are TRBV28 and TRBJ1-4; 9 bases are a match to TRBD1. Germline V gene sequence: CDR1 MDHEN, CDR2 SYDVKM. V was clipped by 10 bases and J by 5 bases; unmatched bases: 2. The CDR3 sequence is 12 residues long. CDR3 loop: CATGQGNEKLFF. The CDR3 coding sequence is TGTGCCACGGGACAGGGAAATGAAAAACTGTTTTTT. Variable domain in full (rest from reference TRBV28 and TRBJ1-4): DVKVTQSSRYLVKRTGEKVFLECVQDMDHENMFWYRQDPGLGLRLIYFSYDVKMKEKGDIPEGYSVSREKKERFSLILESASTNQTSMYLCATGQGNEKLFFGSGTQLSVL.

This rearrangement joins TRBV5-1 to TRBJ1-2; D may be TRBD1 (5 bases). Trimming pared 4 bases from V and 4 bases from J, leaving 23 bases between. CDR3 length: 17 amino acids. Looked up from germline, CDR1 is SGHRS and CDR2 is YFSETQ. CDR3 DNA: TGCGCCAGCAGCGCAGAGACTACAGGTGGTGCCGTCTATGGCTACACCTTC. Translated: CASSAETTGGAVYGYTF.

This clonotype was observed a handful of times. This chain uses TRBV5-1 with TRBJ1-1, with 8 bases identical to TRBD1. Trimming cost V 1 base and J 6 bases; bases outside gene matches: 11. This CDR3 comprises 16 residues. Germline-derived CDR1 and CDR2 are SGHRS and YFSETQ. The DNA for the CDR3 is TGCGCCAGCAGCTTGACGACAGGGGTAACTATGCCTGAAGCTTTCTTT. It specifies CASSLTTGVTMPEAFF.

This chain joins TRBV5-1 and TRBJ1-4, with TRBD1 matching 8 bases. The V and J ends lost 4 bases and 4 bases, in that order; junction bases with no gene match: 6. The CDR3 is 15 amino acids. Germline V gene sequence: CDR1 SGHRS, CDR2 YFSETQ. CDR3 residues: CASSPRTGLNEKLFF. In DNA, the CDR3 is TGCGCCAGCAGCCCACGGACAGGGCTTAATGAAAAACTGTTTTTT.

This clonotype appeared a few times. This sequence joins TRBV11-2 and TRBJ2-7, with TRBD1 matching over 9 bases. The trim removed 5 bases at V and 3 bases at J, leaving 8 bases unmatched. The CDR3 has 15 amino acids. Germline V CDR1 and CDR2: SGHAT, FQNNGV. CDR3 nucleotide sequence: TGTGCCAGCAGCCGAGCCGGGACAGGGATCTACGAGCAGTACTTC. Translating gives CASSRAGTGIYEQYF.

The rearrangement uses TRBV29-1 and TRBJ1-2; D is unclear. The CDR3 loop spans 11 amino acids. The germline CDR1 and CDR2 sequences are SQVTM and ANQGSEA. Trimming cost V 8 bases and J 6 bases, with 13 bases left between them. CDR3 coding DNA: TGCAGCCTTGGACCCGGCGATGGCTACACCTTC. The encoded protein is CSLGPGDGYTF. The variable domain in full, completed from reference TRBV29-1 and TRBJ1-2, reads SAVISQKPSRDICQRGTSLTIQCQVDSQVTMMFWYRQQPGQSLTLIATANQGSEATYESGFVIDKFPISRPNLTFSTLTVSNMSPEDSSIYLCSLGPGDGYTFGSGTRLTVV.

This clonotype was seen more than once but under ten times. Here the CDR3 DNA reads TGTGCCAGCAGCTTAGGTAGTTTCGAGACCCAGTACTTC. Amino acid sequence: CASSLGSFETQYF. V is TRBV7-2 and J is TRBJ2-5; D remains ambiguous. CDR3 length equals 13 residues. The germline V gene has CDR1 SGHTA and CDR2 FQGNSA. The ends were cut back, 1 base at V and 5 bases at J, with 8 bases in the middle.

This sequence joins TRBV3-1 and TRBJ2-1; TRBD2 might be the D (6 bases). V lost 1 base and J lost 15, with 13 bases in between. Germline CDR1 reads LGHDT; CDR2 reads YNNKEL (reference sequence). The CDR3 extends over 12 amino acids. The CDR3, as DNA: TGTGCCAGCAGCCAAGCCGGTGGAGGGGTGTTCTTC. It codes for CASSQAGGGVFF.

In this sample, this clonotype turned up a few times. The V call is TRBV20-1, the J call TRBJ2-7; TRBD2 agrees at 8 bases. The germline gives CDR1 DFQATT, CDR2 SNEGSKA (reference sequence). The CDR3 is made up of 14 amino acids. Trimming cost V 4 bases and J 3 bases; bases outside gene matches: 8. The CDR3 sequence: CSATSGTSGYEQYF. The DNA for the CDR3 is TGCAGTGCTACATCCGGGACTAGTGGCTACGAGCAGTACTTC.

This clonotype occurred a few times. The J gene is TRBJ2-5, the V gene TRBV6-1; 7 bases line up with TRBD2. CDR3 length equals 14 residues. Trimming removed 6 bases from V and 5 bases from J; junction bases left unmatched: 9. Germline assignment: CDR1 MNHNS and CDR2 SASEGT. The CDR3 here is CASRVGGSWETQYF. The CDR3 region has the DNA TGTGCCAGCAGGGTCGGCGGGAGTTGGGAGACCCAGTACTTC.

In its sample, this clonotype was seen once. J is TRBJ1-4 and V is TRBV20-1; D possibly corresponds to TRBD1 (5 bases). The V end was cut by 6 bases, the J end by 2 bases, with 10 bases between. Germline CDR1 DFQATT, CDR2 SNEGSKA (reference sequence). The CDR3 totals 13 residues. CDR3 sequence (DNA): TGCAGTGCAAGCCGGGACACTAATGAAAAACTGTTTTTT. It codes for CSASRDTNEKLFF.

In this sample, this clonotype turned up many times. V is TRBV11-2 and J is TRBJ2-1; 8 positions agree with TRBD2. Germline-derived CDR1 and CDR2 are SGHAT and FQNNGV. J was trimmed by 10 bases and V by 0 bases; bases with no gene match: 11. The CDR3 totals 16 residues. CDR3 region: CASSLDSSGLGREQFF. CDR3 DNA sequence: TGTGCCAGCAGCTTAGATTCTTCGGGACTAGGACGCGAGCAGTTCTTC.

This clonotype came up a few times. The chain couples TRBV20-1 to TRBJ1-2; a weak D match, TRBD1 (5 bases). The CDR3 is 13 amino acids. The germline V and J ends were trimmed by 3 bases and 2 bases, with 10 bases remaining between them. The germline gives CDR1 DFQATT, CDR2 SNEGSKA (reference sequence). The chain's CDR3 is CSASLGVNYGYTF. CDR3 coding DNA: TGCAGTGCTAGTTTGGGGGTGAACTATGGCTACACCTTC.

This clonotype was observed at least ten times. This chain connects TRBV20-1 to TRBJ2-7, with D hard to call. This CDR3 has 12 amino acids. V was pared by 3 bases and J by 2 bases, with 8 bases between. Looked up from germline, CDR1 is DFQATT and CDR2 is SNEGSKA (reference sequence). The CDR3 DNA follows: TGCAGTGCTAGTCCGACCCCCTACGAGCAGTACTTC. Translation: CSASPTPYEQYF.

This clonotype was seen a handful of times. The CDR3 coding sequence is TGTGCCAGCAGCTTAGGGGTGGGCAGTGAAGCTTTCTTT. Its protein is CASSLGVGSEAFF. This chain uses TRBV7-9 with TRBJ1-1; D gene unclear. V dropped 1 base and J dropped 7 bases, with 10 bases sitting between them. The CDR3 is made up of 13 amino acids. Germline CDR1 and CDR2: SEHNR and FQNEAQ (reference sequence).

This clonotype was detected only a few times. This rearrangement joins TRBV11-2 to TRBJ1-1; maybe TRBD1 (5 bases). Germline CDR1 reads SGHAT; CDR2 reads FQNNGV. V lost 11 bases, J lost 5 bases, and 18 bases lay in between. The CDR3 has 13 amino acids. The CDR3 sequence is CAARGWGQTEAFF. The CDR3 region has the DNA TGTGCCGCCCGCGGATGGGGCCAAACTGAAGCTTTCTTT.

On this clonotype itself: This clone may be a read error of a much larger clone one base away. The chain uses TRBV9 and TRBJ1-5; D gene ambiguous. Trimming stripped 0 bases from V and 4 bases from J, with 5 bases between. The length of the CDR3 is 13 residues. The germline V gene has CDR1 SGDLS and CDR2 YYNGEE. CDR3 nucleotide sequence: TGTGCCAGCAGCGTAGCCCTAAATCAGCCCCAGCATTTT. Amino acid sequence: CASSVALNQPQHF.

This clonotype was picked up many times. The CDR3 nucleotides are TGTGCCAGCAGTTACTCCGGACAGAACTATGGCTACACCTTC. It codes for CASSYSGQNYGYTF. The V gene is TRBV28, the J gene TRBJ1-2; weak D call: TRBD1 (6 bases). With 4 bases removed from V and 2 bases from J, the gap between germline ends came to 11 bases. The CDR3 sequence is 14 residues long. In germline, CDR1 is MDHEN, CDR2 SYDVKM.

This clonotype turned up a few times. The rearrangement links TRBV28 to TRBJ1-2; D perhaps matches TRBD1 (6 bases). CDR1 and CDR2 from the germline V gene are MDHEN and SYDVKM. Deletions cut 4 bases from V and 6 bases from J, with 15 bases between. The CDR3 has 14 amino acids. The chain's CDR3 is CASSSPLGANGYTF. The CDR3 DNA reads TGTGCCAGCAGTTCCCCCTTGGGGGCCAATGGCTACACCTTC.

The V and J genes are TRBV15 and TRBJ2-4; possible D gene TRBD1, 6 bases. The CDR3 runs 18 residues. V lost 1 base and J 1 base, leaving 17 bases between the germline ends. Germline lookup yields CDR1 LNHNV and CDR2 YYDKDF (reference sequence). CDR3 loop: CATSRAPRGWVAKNIQYF. The CDR3 region has the DNA TGTGCCACCAGCAGAGCCCCCAGGGGTTGGGTGGCCAAAAACATTCAGTACTTC.

A note on this clonotype: Its ends do not fully match the called genes, so a read error is possible. The V and J genes are TRBV28 and TRBJ1-1, with 9 bases that match TRBD1. There are 14 residues in the CDR3. The germline CDR1 and CDR2 sequences are MDHEN and SYDVKM. The CDR3 loop reads CAGSTQQGAAEAFF. The CDR3 DNA reads as TGTGCCGGCAGTACACAACAGGGGGCTGCTGAAGCTTTCTTT.

The chain employs TRBV15 and TRBJ1-2; no firm D call. V was shortened by 0 bases and J by 4 bases, with 12 bases between the two germline ends. The CDR3 contains 15 residues. From germline, CDR1 is LNHNV and CDR2 YYDKDF (reference sequence). The CDR3 loop reads CATSRDLAHRYGYTF. The CDR3 DNA sequence: TGTGCCACCAGCAGAGATCTAGCACACCGCTATGGCTACACCTTC.

V gene TRBV29-1 combines with J gene TRBJ2-7; 9 positions match TRBD2. The CDR3 has 13 residues. The germline CDR1 and CDR2 sequences are SQVTM and ANQGSEA. Losses at the gene ends were 6 bases for V and 7 bases for J; bases not matched to a gene: 10. CDR3 in amino acids: CSVRTSAGGEQYF. In nucleotides, the CDR3 is TGCAGCGTCCGGACTAGCGCTGGAGGGGAGCAGTACTTC.

In its sample, this clonotype was seen a few times. This rearrangement joins TRBV15 to TRBJ1-1; D is undetermined. The CDR3 loop spans 13 amino acids. V was cut by 0 bases and J by 0 bases, with 2 bases left in between. Looked up from germline, CDR1 is LNHNV and CDR2 is YYDKDF (reference sequence). CDR3 region: CATSRDVNTEAFF. The CDR3 DNA reads as TGTGCCACCAGCAGAGACGTGAACACTGAAGCTTTCTTT.